The clone carrying this T cell receptor (beta chain) was seen many times. Antigen unknown. These data belong to a study of CD8 T cells in ankylosing spondylitis. Points from the study as a whole: Seven to nine highly homologous variants made up a TCR beta motif that seemed to typify ankylosing spondylitis blood.

TCRdb re-called the 5' RACE reads with MiXCR, one entry per CDR3 protein. The sample consists of a few hundred thousand distinct CDR3 sequences, about 13% of them appearing once. This CDR3 spans 14 amino acids. Per the germline V gene, CDR1 is ENHRY and CDR2 is SYGVKD. J lost 5 bases, V lost 10 bases, and 11 bases had no gene match. The specimen sequenced was blood, either unsorted or a sorted T cell fraction (not recorded which). The chain uses TRBV10-3 and TRBJ2-5; TRBD2 aligns across 9 bases. The TCR was taken from a male donor with ankylosing spondylitis. The CDR3 loop reads CATLNSGRGETQYF. The CDR3 DNA reads TGTGCCACGCTCAATAGCGGGAGAGGCGAGACCCAGTACTTC.